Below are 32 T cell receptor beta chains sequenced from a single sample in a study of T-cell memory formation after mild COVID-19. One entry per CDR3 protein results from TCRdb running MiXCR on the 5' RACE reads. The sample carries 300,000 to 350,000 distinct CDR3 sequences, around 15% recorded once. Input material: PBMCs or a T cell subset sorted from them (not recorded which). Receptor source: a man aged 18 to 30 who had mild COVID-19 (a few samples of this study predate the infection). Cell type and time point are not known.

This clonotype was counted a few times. The CDR3 nucleotides read TGTGCCAGCAGCTTAGGTCAGCACACCGGGGAGCTGTTTTTT. Translating gives CASSLGQHTGELFF. The chain uses TRBV7-2 and TRBJ2-2; D gene uncertain. The CDR3 has 14 residues. Trimming shortened V by 1 base and J by 3 bases, and 6 bases separated the two germline ends. In germline, CDR1 is SGHTA, CDR2 FQGNSA. The whole variable domain, remainder taken from reference TRBV7-2 and TRBJ2-2, is GAGVSQSPSNKVTEKGKDVELRCDPISGHTALYWYRQSLGQGLEFLIYFQGNSAPDKSGLPSDRFSAERTGGSVSTLTIQRTQQEDSAVYLCASSLGQHTGELFFGEGSRLTVL.

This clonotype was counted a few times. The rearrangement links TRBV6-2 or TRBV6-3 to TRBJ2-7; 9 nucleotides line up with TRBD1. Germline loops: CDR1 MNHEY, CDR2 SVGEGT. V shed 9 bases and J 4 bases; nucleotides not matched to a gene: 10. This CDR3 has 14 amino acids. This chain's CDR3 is CASYPGQGFYEQYF. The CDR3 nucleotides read TGTGCCAGTTACCCGGGACAGGGTTTTTACGAGCAGTACTTC.

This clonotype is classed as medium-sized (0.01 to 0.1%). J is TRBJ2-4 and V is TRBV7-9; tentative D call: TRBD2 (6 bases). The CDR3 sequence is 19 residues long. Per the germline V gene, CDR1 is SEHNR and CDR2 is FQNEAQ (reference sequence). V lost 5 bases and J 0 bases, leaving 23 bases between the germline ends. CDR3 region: CASSGRGILLFEAKNIQYF. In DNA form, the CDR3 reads TGTGCCAGCAGCGGCCGGGGGATCCTCTTATTCGAAGCCAAAAACATTCAGTACTTC.

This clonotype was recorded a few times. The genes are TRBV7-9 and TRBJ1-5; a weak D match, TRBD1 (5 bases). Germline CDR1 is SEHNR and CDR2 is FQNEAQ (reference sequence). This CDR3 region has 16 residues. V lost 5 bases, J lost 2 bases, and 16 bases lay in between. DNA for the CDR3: TGTGCCAGCAGCCGCTCGGGGGTGTCTGGCAATCAGCCCCAGCATTTT. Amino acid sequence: CASSRSGVSGNQPQHF.

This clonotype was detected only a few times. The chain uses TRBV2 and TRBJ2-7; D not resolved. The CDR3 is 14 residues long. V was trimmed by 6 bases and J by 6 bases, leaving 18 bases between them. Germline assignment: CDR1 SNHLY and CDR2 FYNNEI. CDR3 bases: TGTGCCAGCAGGAACAACCCTGGCACGGGCGAGCAGTACGTC. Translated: CASRNNPGTGEQYV.

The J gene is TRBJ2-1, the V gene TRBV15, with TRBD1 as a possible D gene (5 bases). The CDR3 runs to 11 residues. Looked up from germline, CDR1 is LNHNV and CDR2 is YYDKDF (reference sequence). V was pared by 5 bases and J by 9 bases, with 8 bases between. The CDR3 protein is CATSSGFEQFF. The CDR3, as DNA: TGTGCCACCAGCTCAGGGTTTGAGCAGTTCTTC.

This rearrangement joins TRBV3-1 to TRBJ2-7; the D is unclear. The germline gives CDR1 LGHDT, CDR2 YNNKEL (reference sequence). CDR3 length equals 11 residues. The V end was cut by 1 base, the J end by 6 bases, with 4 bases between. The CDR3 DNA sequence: TGTGCCAGCAGCCAAGTATCCGAGCAGTACTTC. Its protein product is CASSQVSEQYF.

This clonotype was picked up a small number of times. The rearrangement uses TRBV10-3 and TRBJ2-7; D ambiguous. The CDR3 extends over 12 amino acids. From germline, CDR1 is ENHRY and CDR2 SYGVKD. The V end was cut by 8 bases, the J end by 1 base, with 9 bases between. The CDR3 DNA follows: TGTGCCATCTCCCCCCGTTCCTACGAGCAGTACTTC. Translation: CAISPRSYEQYF.

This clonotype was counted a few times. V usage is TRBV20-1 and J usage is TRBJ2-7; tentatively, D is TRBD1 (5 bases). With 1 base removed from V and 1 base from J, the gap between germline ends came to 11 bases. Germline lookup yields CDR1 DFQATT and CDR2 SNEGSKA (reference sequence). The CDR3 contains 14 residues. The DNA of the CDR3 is TGCAGTGCTAGAGGGGCAGGGAATTCCTACGAGCAGTACGTC. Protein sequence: CSARGAGNSYEQYV.

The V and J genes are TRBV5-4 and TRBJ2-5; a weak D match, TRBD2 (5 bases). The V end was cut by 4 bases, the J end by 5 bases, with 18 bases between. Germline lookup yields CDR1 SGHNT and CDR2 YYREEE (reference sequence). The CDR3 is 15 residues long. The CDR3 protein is CASSTGLGVAETQYF. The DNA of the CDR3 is TGTGCCAGCAGCACTGGGTTGGGAGTAGCGGAGACCCAGTACTTC.

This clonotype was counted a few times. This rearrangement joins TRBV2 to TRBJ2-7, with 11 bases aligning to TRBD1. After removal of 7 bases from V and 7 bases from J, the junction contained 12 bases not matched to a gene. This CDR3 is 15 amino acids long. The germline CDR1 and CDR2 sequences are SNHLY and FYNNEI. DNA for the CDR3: TGTGCCAGCACCCCTCCCGGACAGGGGGCTGGTGAGCAGTACTTC. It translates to CASTPPGQGAGEQYF. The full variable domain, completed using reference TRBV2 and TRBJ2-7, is EPEVTQTPSHQVTQMGQEVILRCVPISNHLYFYWYRQILGQKVEFLVSFYNNEISEKSEIFDDQFSVERPDGSNFTLKIRSTKLEDSAMYFCASTPPGQGAGEQYFGPGTRLTVT.

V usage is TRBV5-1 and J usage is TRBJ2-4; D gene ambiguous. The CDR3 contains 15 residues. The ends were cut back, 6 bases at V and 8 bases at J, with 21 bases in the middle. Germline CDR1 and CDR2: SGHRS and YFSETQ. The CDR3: CASTPRVNSGDIQYF. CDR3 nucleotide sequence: TGCGCCAGCACCCCGAGAGTGAACTCTGGGGACATTCAGTACTTC.

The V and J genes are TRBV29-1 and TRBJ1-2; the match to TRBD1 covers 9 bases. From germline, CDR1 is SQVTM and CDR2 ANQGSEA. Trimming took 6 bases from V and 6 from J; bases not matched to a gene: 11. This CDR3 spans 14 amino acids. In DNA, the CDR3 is TGCAGCGTAGCCACCCTCGGGACAGGGAATGGCTACACCTTC. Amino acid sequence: CSVATLGTGNGYTF.

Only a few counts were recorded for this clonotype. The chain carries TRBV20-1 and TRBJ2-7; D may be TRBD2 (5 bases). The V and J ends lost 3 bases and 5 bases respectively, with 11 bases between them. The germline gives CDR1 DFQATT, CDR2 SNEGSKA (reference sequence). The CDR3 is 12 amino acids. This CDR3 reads CSARAGGDEQYF. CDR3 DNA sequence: TGCAGTGCTAGGGCGGGCGGCGACGAGCAGTACTTC.

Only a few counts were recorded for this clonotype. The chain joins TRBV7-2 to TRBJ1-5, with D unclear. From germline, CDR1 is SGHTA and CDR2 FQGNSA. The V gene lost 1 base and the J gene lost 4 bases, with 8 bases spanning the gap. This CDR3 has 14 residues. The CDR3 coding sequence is TGTGCCAGCAGCTTAGTTTCAGAGAATCAGCCCCAGCATTTT. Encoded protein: CASSLVSENQPQHF.

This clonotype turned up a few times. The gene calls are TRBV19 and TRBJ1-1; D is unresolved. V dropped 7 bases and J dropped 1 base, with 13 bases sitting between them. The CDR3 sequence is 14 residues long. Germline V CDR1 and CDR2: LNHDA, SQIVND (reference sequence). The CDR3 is CASTGDVRNTEAFF. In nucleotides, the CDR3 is TGTGCCAGTACGGGTGACGTTAGGAACACTGAAGCTTTCTTT.

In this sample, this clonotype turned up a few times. CDR3 residues: CASSLARQIKETQYF. The CDR3 DNA sequence: TGTGCCAGCAGCTTAGCGAGGCAGATAAAAGAGACCCAGTACTTC. The chain recombines TRBV7-8 with TRBJ2-5; D unclear. The V end was cut by 0 bases, the J end by 3 bases, with 11 bases between. This CDR3 region has 15 residues. CDR1 is SGHVS, CDR2 FQNEAQ, per germline.

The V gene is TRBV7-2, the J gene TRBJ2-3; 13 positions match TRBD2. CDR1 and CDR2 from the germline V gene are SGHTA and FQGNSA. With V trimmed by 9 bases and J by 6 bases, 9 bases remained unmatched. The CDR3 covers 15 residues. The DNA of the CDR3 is TGTGCCAGTACTAGCGGGAGGGCCTCACAGGATACGCAGTATTTT. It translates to CASTSGRASQDTQYF. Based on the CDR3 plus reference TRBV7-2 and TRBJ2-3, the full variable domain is GAGVSQSPSNKVTEKGKDVELRCDPISGHTALYWYRQSLGQGLEFLIYFQGNSAPDKSGLPSDRFSAERTGGSVSTLTIQRTQQEDSAVYLCASTSGRASQDTQYFGPGTRLTVL.

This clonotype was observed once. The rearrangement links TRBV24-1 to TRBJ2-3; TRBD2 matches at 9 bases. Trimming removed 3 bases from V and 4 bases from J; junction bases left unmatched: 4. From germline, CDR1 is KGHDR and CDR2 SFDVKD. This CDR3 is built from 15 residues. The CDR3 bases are TGTGCCACCAGTGATGGCGGGAGGGCCCCAGATACGCAGTATTTT. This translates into CATSDGGRAPDTQYF.

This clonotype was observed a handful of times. The CDR3 nucleotides are TGTGCCAGCAGCTTAGGGACAGGGACCGAAGAGACCCAGTACTTC. It encodes CASSLGTGTEETQYF. The chain has TRBV7-6 and TRBJ2-5; 8 nucleotides line up with TRBD1. The CDR3 spans 15 residues. The germline V gene has CDR1 SGHVS and CDR2 FNYEAQ. V shed 1 base, J shed 3 bases, and the junction held 4 bases outside the gene matches.

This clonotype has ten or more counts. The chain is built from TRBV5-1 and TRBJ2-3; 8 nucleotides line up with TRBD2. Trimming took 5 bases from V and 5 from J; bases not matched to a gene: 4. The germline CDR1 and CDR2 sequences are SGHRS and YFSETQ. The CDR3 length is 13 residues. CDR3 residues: CASRPLAGDTQYF. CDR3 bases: TGCGCCAGCAGGCCCCTAGCGGGAGATACGCAGTATTTT. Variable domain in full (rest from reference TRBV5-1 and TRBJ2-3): KAGVTQTPRYLIKTRGQQVTLSCSPISGHRSVSWYQQTPGQGLQFLFEYFSETQRNKGNFPGRFSGRQFSNSRSEMNVSTLELGDSALYLCASRPLAGDTQYFGPGTRLTVL.

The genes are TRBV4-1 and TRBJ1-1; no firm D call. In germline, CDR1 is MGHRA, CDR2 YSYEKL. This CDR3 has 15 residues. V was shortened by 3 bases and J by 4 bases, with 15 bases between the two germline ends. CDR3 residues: CASSHPTTGVTEAFF. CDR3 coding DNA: TGCGCCAGCAGCCATCCCACGACGGGTGTCACTGAAGCTTTCTTT.

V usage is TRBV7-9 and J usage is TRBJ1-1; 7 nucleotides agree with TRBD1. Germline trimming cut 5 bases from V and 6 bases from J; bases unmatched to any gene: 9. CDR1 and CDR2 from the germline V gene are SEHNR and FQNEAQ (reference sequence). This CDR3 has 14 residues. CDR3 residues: CASSPNTGVSEAFF. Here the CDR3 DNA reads TGTGCCAGCAGCCCGAATACAGGGGTATCTGAAGCTTTCTTT.

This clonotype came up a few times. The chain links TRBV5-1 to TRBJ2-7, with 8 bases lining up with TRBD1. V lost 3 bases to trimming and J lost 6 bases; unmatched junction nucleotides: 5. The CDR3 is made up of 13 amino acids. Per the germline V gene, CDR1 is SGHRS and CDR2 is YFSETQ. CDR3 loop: CASSYTGGSEQYF. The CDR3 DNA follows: TGCGCCAGCAGCTATACAGGGGGGTCCGAGCAGTACTTC.

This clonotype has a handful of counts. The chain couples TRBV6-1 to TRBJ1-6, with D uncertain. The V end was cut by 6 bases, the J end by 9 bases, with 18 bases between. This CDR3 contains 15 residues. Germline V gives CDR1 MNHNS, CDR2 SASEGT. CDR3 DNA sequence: TGTGCCAGCAGCGAAAACGGGTTTACGGGTTCACCCCTCCACTTT. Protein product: CASSENGFTGSPLHF.

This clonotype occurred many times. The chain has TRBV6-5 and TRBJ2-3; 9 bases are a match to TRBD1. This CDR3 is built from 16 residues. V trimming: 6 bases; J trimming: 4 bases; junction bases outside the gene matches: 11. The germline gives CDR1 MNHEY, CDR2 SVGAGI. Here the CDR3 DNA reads TGTGCCAGCAGCAACACGGGACAGGGAGAACCAGATACGCAGTATTTT. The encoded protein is CASSNTGQGEPDTQYF.

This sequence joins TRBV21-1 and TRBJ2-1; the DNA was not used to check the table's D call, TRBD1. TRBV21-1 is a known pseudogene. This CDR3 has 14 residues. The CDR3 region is CASSVAGGYNEQFF. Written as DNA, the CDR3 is TGTGCCAGCAGCGTAGCGGGGGGCTACAATGAGCAGTTCTTC.

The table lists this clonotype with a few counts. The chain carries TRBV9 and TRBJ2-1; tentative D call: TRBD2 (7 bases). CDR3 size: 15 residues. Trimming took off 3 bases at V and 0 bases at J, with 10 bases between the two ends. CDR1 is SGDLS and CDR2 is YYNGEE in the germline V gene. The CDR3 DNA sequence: TGTGCCAGCAGCGCGGGGGGCAGCTCCTACAATGAGCAGTTCTTC. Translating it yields CASSAGGSSYNEQFF.

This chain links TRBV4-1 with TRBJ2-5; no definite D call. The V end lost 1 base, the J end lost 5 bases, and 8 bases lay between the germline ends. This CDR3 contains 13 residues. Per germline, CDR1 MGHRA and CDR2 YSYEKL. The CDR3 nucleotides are TGCGCCAGCAGCCAAGGACATAGGGAGACCCAGTACTTC. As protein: CASSQGHRETQYF.

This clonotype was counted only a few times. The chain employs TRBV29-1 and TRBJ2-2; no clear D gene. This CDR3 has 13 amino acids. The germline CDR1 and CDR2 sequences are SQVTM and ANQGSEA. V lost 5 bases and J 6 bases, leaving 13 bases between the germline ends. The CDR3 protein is CSVFGRFPGELFF. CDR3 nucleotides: TGCAGCGTTTTCGGCAGGTTTCCCGGGGAGCTGTTTTTT.

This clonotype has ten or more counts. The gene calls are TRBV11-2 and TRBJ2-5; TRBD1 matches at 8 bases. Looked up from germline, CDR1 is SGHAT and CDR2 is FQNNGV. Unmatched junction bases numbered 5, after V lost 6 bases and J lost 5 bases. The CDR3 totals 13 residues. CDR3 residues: CASRQTGGETQYF. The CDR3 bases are TGTGCCAGCAGACAAACAGGGGGTGAGACCCAGTACTTC.

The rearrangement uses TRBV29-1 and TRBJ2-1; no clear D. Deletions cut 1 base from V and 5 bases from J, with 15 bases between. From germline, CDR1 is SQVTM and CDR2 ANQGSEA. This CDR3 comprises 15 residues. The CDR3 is CSVEGDGNMNNEQFF. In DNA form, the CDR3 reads TGCAGCGTTGAAGGGGATGGGAACATGAACAATGAGCAGTTCTTC.